A few counts support the clone carrying this TCR beta chain. The antigen is unknown. The sample comes from a study of CD8 T cells in ankylosing spondylitis. Study-wide findings and caveats: From matched ankylosing spondylitis synovial fluid, disease-linked clones were reportedly recovered at significantly enriched levels. It appeared that ankylosing spondylitis blood was characterized by a TCR beta motif of about 8 highly homologous variants.

Quantitative barcoded 5'-RACE was used to prepare TCR beta libraries. MiXCR, run by TCRdb on the 5' RACE reads, gives a single entry per CDR3 protein. Here the sample spans 220,000 or so distinct CDR3 sequences, 15% to 20% being singletons. Trimming shortened V by 6 bases and J by 5 bases, and 13 bases separated the two germline ends. This CDR3 is 13 amino acids long. CDR1 MDHEN and CDR2 SYDVKM come from the germline V gene. The sequence came from a male donor with ankylosing spondylitis. Sequencing used blood, either unsorted or a sorted T cell fraction (not recorded which). The chain couples TRBV28 to TRBJ1-1; D unclear. The CDR3 coding sequence is TGTGCCAGCAGCCCGGTTCCTAGGACTGAAGCTTTCTTT. Translating gives CASSPVPRTEAFF.